A selection of T cell receptor beta chains follows, all from one sample in a study of T cell repertoires in cytomegalovirus infection. TCRdb redid the calling of the reads with MiXCR, one entry per CDR3 protein. The top ten hold roughly 13% of the sample, which has about 920,000 distinct CDR3 sequences, approximately 30% seen once. No antigen has been identified for these receptors. The source was cultured CD8+ T cells from PBMCs, collected from culture after CMV antigen stimulation. The receptor set was obtained from a human donor in good health (CMV status not recorded). Some clones in this sample may be carry-over from other donors' samples. Each CDR3 is given with its conserved first and last residue. Each record gives: V gene, clone size, J gene, D gene, CDR3 DNA, CDR3 protein. The D gene is left open where the match is weak. A row's size may be missing; if present it is once, few, many or a size class.

v_gene: TRBV4-3; abundance: -; j_gene: TRBJ2-3; d_gene: -; CDR3nt: TGCGCCAGCTCGGGGGGCGACGGCACAGATACGCAGTATTTT; CDR3aa: CASSGGDGTDTQYF
v_gene: TRBV2; abundance: few; j_gene: TRBJ2-5; d_gene: -; CDR3nt: TGTGCCAGCAGTGAAGGTGCCTACCAAGAGACCCAGTACTTC; CDR3aa: CASSEGAYQETQYF
v_gene: TRBV15; abundance: few; j_gene: TRBJ2-5; d_gene: -; CDR3nt: TGTGCCACCAGCAGAGGGGCGGTGGGGAGAGAGACCCAGTACTTC; CDR3aa: CATSRGAVGRETQYF
v_gene: TRBV7-9; abundance: -; j_gene: TRBJ1-1; d_gene: -; CDR3nt: TGTGCCAGCAGCTTCCCGGTCTCGCCGGGAGGAACGACTGAAGCTTTCTTT; CDR3aa: CASSFPVSPGGTTEAFF
v_gene: TRBV4-1; abundance: -; j_gene: TRBJ2-7; d_gene: -; CDR3nt: TGCGCCAGCAGCCAAGAGAGGGGCTACTCCTACGAGCAGTACTTC; CDR3aa: CASSQERGYSYEQYF
v_gene: TRBV28; abundance: few; j_gene: TRBJ1-2; d_gene: -; CDR3nt: TGTGCCAGCTGGGGGTCCGGAACTTATGGCTACACCTTC; CDR3aa: CASWGSGTYGYTF
v_gene: TRBV6-5; abundance: -; j_gene: TRBJ1-2; d_gene: -; CDR3nt: TGTGCCAGCAGGGCGACACGCCTGTTGAGCTACACCTTC; CDR3aa: CASRATRLLSYTF
v_gene: TRBV7-6; abundance: -; j_gene: TRBJ2-2; d_gene: -; CDR3nt: TGTGCCAGCAGCTTAAGCCCAGGGTCAAACACCGGGGAGCTGTTTTTT; CDR3aa: CASSLSPGSNTGELFF
v_gene: TRBV19; abundance: few; j_gene: TRBJ2-6; d_gene: -; CDR3nt: TGTGCCAGTAAATCCGTACCGGGACAAGCTCCATCTGGGGCCAACGTCCTGACTTTC; CDR3aa: CASKSVPGQAPSGANVLTF
v_gene: TRBV6-1; abundance: few; j_gene: TRBJ2-3; d_gene: -; CDR3nt: TGTGCCAGCAGTGAAATCGGGGGAACAGATACGCAGTATTTT; CDR3aa: CASSEIGGTDTQYF
v_gene: TRBV15; abundance: -; j_gene: TRBJ1-5; d_gene: -; CDR3nt: TGTGCCACCAGCAGGGGATATAGCAATCAGCCCCAGCATTTT; CDR3aa: CATSRGYSNQPQHF
v_gene: TRBV19; abundance: few; j_gene: TRBJ2-5; d_gene: -; CDR3nt: TGTGCCAGTAGTGTAGGGTTTAGCCAAGAGACCCAGTACTTC; CDR3aa: CASSVGFSQETQYF
v_gene: TRBV5-4; abundance: -; j_gene: TRBJ2-3; d_gene: -; CDR3nt: TGTGCCAGCAGCCCCGGGGGTTTCCACACAGATACGCAGTATTTT; CDR3aa: CASSPGGFHTDTQYF
v_gene: TRBV4-1; abundance: -; j_gene: TRBJ1-2; d_gene: -; CDR3nt: TGCGCCAGCAGCCAAGAGGGGGGACCGTATGGCTACACCTTC; CDR3aa: CASSQEGGPYGYTF
v_gene: TRBV11-2; abundance: few; j_gene: TRBJ2-3; d_gene: -; CDR3nt: TGTGCCAGCAGCTTCTCCGGGGGCGAGGGAGATACGCAGTATTTT; CDR3aa: CASSFSGGEGDTQYF
v_gene: TRBV5-3; abundance: -; j_gene: TRBJ2-3; d_gene: TRBD2; CDR3nt: TGTGCCAGCAGCTCGACTAGCGGGGGCTTCACAGATACGCAGTATTTT; CDR3aa: CASSSTSGGFTDTQYF
v_gene: TRBV18; abundance: -; j_gene: TRBJ2-2; d_gene: -; CDR3nt: TGTGCCAGCTCACCACGGGGGACCAAAAGCACCGGGGAGCTGTTTTTT; CDR3aa: CASSPRGTKSTGELFF
v_gene: TRBV7-2; abundance: many; j_gene: TRBJ2-1; d_gene: -; CDR3nt: TGTGCCAGCAGCGACCCGAGCTCCTACAATGAGCAGTTCTTC; CDR3aa: CASSDPSSYNEQFF
v_gene: TRBV20-1; abundance: -; j_gene: TRBJ2-1; d_gene: -; CDR3nt: TGCAGTGCTCTAGAGTTGGGGGTAGTAACCCGGGGGCATGAGCAGTTCTTC; CDR3aa: CSALELGVVTRGHEQFF
v_gene: TRBV4-3; abundance: -; j_gene: TRBJ2-5; d_gene: -; CDR3nt: TGCGCCAGCAGCCAAGAAAGTTACGGCCTGGGCGGCCAAGAGACCCAGTACTTC; CDR3aa: CASSQESYGLGGQETQYF
v_gene: TRBV12-3/TRBV12-4; abundance: -; j_gene: TRBJ1-2; d_gene: -; CDR3nt: TGTGCCAGCAGTTCCTCTACCGTGTCTGGCTACACCTTC; CDR3aa: CASSSSTVSGYTF
v_gene: TRBV20-1; abundance: -; j_gene: TRBJ2-3; d_gene: -; CDR3nt: TGCAGTACATGGGGACATTGGCCCACAGATACGCAGTATTTT; CDR3aa: CSTWGHWPTDTQYF
v_gene: TRBV29-1; abundance: few; j_gene: TRBJ2-5; d_gene: TRBD2; CDR3nt: TGCAGCGTGCCAACCGGCGGACTAGCAGTTCAAGAGACCCAGTACTTC; CDR3aa: CSVPTGGLAVQETQYF
v_gene: TRBV5-4; abundance: few; j_gene: TRBJ1-1; d_gene: TRBD1; CDR3nt: TGTGCCAGCAGCTTGGCCAGGGGGCGGGAAACTGAAGCTTTCTTT; CDR3aa: CASSLARGRETEAFF
v_gene: TRBV2; abundance: few; j_gene: TRBJ2-5; d_gene: TRBD1; CDR3nt: TGTGCCAGCAGGAAGACAGGGCGGCAAGAGACCCAGTACTTC; CDR3aa: CASRKTGRQETQYF
v_gene: TRBV25-1; abundance: once; j_gene: TRBJ1-2; d_gene: -; CDR3nt: TGTGCCAGCAGTGTCCATCCTAGGGTCAAGTGGGTACTCCGGGAGCAAGCGGAGAACTACACCTTC; CDR3aa: CASSVHPRVKWVLREQAENYTF
v_gene: TRBV7-9; abundance: -; j_gene: TRBJ2-1; d_gene: TRBD2; CDR3nt: TGTGCCAGCAGCCCTACCGGGACTAGCGGGGCTCGGTCATACAATGAGCAGTTCTTC; CDR3aa: CASSPTGTSGARSYNEQFF
v_gene: TRBV5-6; abundance: -; j_gene: TRBJ2-1; d_gene: -; CDR3nt: TGTGCCAGCAGCACCCCCCGTTTAGGGGCAGAAGCGGACAATGAGCAGTTCTTC; CDR3aa: CASSTPRLGAEADNEQFF
v_gene: TRBV12-3/TRBV12-4; abundance: -; j_gene: TRBJ1-2; d_gene: -; CDR3nt: TGTGCCAGCAGTTCACCGACAGGAGGGCTCAATGGCTACACCTTC; CDR3aa: CASSSPTGGLNGYTF
v_gene: TRBV7-9; abundance: -; j_gene: TRBJ2-1; d_gene: -; CDR3nt: TGTGCTACAGCATTAGGGTACAATGAGCAGTTCTTC; CDR3aa: CATALGYNEQFF
v_gene: TRBV20-1; abundance: -; j_gene: TRBJ2-5; d_gene: TRBD2; CDR3nt: TGCAGTGCTCTTCGTACCGAGCGGGGGTACCAAGAGACCCAGTACTTC; CDR3aa: CSALRTERGYQETQYF
v_gene: TRBV6-6; abundance: few; j_gene: TRBJ2-7; d_gene: -; CDR3nt: TGTGCCAGCCGAGTTCGGGACAACTCCTACGAGCAGTACTTC; CDR3aa: CASRVRDNSYEQYF
v_gene: TRBV7-6; abundance: many; j_gene: TRBJ1-1; d_gene: -; CDR3nt: TGTGCCAGCAGCTTAGCGAATGGGGGTAGCACTGAAGCTTTCTTT; CDR3aa: CASSLANGGSTEAFF
v_gene: TRBV4-1; abundance: -; j_gene: TRBJ2-6; d_gene: TRBD1; CDR3nt: TGCGCCAGCAGCCTAGGGACAGGGACTTTTGGGGCCAACGTCCTGACTTTC; CDR3aa: CASSLGTGTFGANVLTF
v_gene: TRBV4-1; abundance: -; j_gene: TRBJ1-1; d_gene: -; CDR3nt: TGCACCAGCAGCCAAGATCAGCAGTGGACTGAAGCTTTCTTT; CDR3aa: CTSSQDQQWTEAFF
v_gene: TRBV6-5; abundance: -; j_gene: TRBJ2-1; d_gene: -; CDR3nt: TGTGCCAGCAGTTACTCGACGTACGGTGAGCAGTTCTTC; CDR3aa: CASSYSTYGEQFF
v_gene: TRBV27; abundance: few; j_gene: TRBJ2-5; d_gene: TRBD2; CDR3nt: TGTGCCAGCAGTTTGTCAGCGGGGCCTGTCAGGACCCAGTACTTC; CDR3aa: CASSLSAGPVRTQYF
v_gene: TRBV27; abundance: once; j_gene: TRBJ1-2; d_gene: -; CDR3nt: TGTGCCAGCAGTGGAGTGAATGGCTACACCTTC; CDR3aa: CASSGVNGYTF
v_gene: TRBV19; abundance: few; j_gene: TRBJ2-5; d_gene: TRBD2; CDR3nt: TGTGCCAGTAGTAACTTAGCGGGGGGCCTCCAAGAGACCCAGTACTTC; CDR3aa: CASSNLAGGLQETQYF
v_gene: TRBV7-2; abundance: few; j_gene: TRBJ2-3; d_gene: TRBD2; CDR3nt: TGTGCCAGCAGCTTAGGAGGACTAGAGGTAGATACGCAGTATTTT; CDR3aa: CASSLGGLEVDTQYF
v_gene: TRBV29-1; abundance: -; j_gene: TRBJ1-3; d_gene: TRBD1; CDR3nt: TGCAGCGTTGAAGCGGGGCCTGGACAGGGGGCTGCTTACTCTGGAAACACCATATATTTT; CDR3aa: CSVEAGPGQGAAYSGNTIYF